This TCR beta chain is drawn from a study of identical twins. This clonotype showed up many times. The antigen remains undetermined. Template switching introduced a universal primer site, and the cDNA bore unique molecular identifiers. TCRdb re-called the 5' RACE reads through MiXCR, storing one row per CDR3 protein. The table shows about 250,000 distinct CDR3 sequences, with approximately 7.3% occurring only once. Study outcomes and limitations: Sequences that were out-of-frame, alpha and twin-shared displayed an excess of low generation probability. There is a chance that invariant MAIT and iNKT cells partially muddied zero-insertion analyses.

CDR1 SQVTM and CDR2 ANQGSEA come from the germline V gene. V shed 0 bases and J shed 2 bases, with 10 bases lying between them. The length of the CDR3 is 14 residues. The same data also went into a second study, on yellow fever vaccine responses in identical twins.

The sequence came from a woman aged 18-29 years in good health. Sequences were obtained from CD8+ T cells sorted from blood. The chain employs TRBV29-1 and TRBJ1-1; tentative D call: TRBD1 (5 bases). In DNA form, the CDR3 reads TGCAGCGTTGAAGAGTCGGGGCGTAACACTGAAGCTTTCTTT. This translates into CSVEESGRNTEAFF.